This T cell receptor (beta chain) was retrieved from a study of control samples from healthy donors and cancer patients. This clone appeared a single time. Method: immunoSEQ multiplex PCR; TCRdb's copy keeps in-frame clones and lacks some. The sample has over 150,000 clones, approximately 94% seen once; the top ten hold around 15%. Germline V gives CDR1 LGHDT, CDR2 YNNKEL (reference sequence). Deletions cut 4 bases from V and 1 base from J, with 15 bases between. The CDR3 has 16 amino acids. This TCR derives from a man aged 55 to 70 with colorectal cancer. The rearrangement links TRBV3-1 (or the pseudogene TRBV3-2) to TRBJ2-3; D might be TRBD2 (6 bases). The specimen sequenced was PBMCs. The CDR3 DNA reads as TGTGCCAGCAGCCCCGCCTTGGGGAGGCGCACAGATACGCAGTATTTT. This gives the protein CASSPALGRRTDTQYF.